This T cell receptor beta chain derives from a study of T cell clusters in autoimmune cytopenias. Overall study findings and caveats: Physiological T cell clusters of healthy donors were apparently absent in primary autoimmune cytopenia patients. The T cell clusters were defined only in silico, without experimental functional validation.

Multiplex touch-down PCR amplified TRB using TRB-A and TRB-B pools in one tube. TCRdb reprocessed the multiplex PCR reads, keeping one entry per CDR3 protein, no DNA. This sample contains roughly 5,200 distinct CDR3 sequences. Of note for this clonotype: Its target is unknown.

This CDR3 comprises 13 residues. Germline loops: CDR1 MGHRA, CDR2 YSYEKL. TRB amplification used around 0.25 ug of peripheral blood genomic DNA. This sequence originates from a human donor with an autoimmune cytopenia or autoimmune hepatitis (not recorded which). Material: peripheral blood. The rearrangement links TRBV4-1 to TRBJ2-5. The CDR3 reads CASSQGQWETQYF.